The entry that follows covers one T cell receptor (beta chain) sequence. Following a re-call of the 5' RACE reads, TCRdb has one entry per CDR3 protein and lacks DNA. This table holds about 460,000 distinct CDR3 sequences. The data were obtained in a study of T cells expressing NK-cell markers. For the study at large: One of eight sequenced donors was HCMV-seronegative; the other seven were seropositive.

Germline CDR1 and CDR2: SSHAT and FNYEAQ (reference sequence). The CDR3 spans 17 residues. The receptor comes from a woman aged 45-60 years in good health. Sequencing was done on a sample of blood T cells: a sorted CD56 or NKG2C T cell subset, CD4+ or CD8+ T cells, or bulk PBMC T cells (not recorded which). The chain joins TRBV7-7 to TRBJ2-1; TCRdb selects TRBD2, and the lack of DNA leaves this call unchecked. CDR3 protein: CASSSQPGLAAYNEQFF.